The 3 T cell receptor beta chains listed next were all sequenced from one sample in a study of cytomegalovirus exposure and HLA in healthy donors (dated by TCRdb to 2016 to 2017). To prepare the library, the immunoSEQ multiplex PCR assay was applied. For the multiplex PCR, a mixture combining 60 forward primers for TCR Vbeta segments and 13 reverse primers for TCR Jbeta segments was used. The table was pulled from immuneACCESS by TCRdb, which kept in-frame rearrangements only. Such tables lose some clones; where checked, under half of the loss comes from unresolved V genes, and the rest has no known cause. Across this sample there are about 160,000 clones, with just under 80% seen only once. About 1.3% of the sample is taken by the ten largest. The specimen was PBMCs. The receptors shown here come from a man under 40 in good health and CMV-seronegative.

The chain combines TRBV5-3 with TRBJ2-1, with 10 nucleotides matching TRBD2. TRBV5-3 is an open reading frame, and its role is uncertain. CDR3 size: 15 residues. V was pared by 2 bases and J by 3 bases, with 2 bases of the junction left unmatched. CDR3 amino acids: CARSFSGRNYNEQFF. The CDR3 DNA follows: TGTGCCAGAAGCTTTAGCGGGAGGAACTACAATGAGCAGTTCTTC.

The J gene is TRBJ1-2, the V gene TRBV15, with D perhaps matching TRBD1 (5 bases). The CDR3 sequence is 16 residues long. V lost 0 bases to trimming and J lost 0 bases, with 11 bases between them. In germline, CDR1 is LNHNV, CDR2 YYDKDF (reference sequence). CDR3 DNA sequence: TGTGCCACCAGCAGAGATAGGACACGCCCTAACTATGGCTACACCTTC. This translates into CATSRDRTRPNYGYTF.

The V and J genes are TRBV7-2 and TRBJ2-5; 9 bases align to TRBD2. V trimming: 3 bases; J trimming: 2 bases; junction bases outside the gene matches: 4. CDR3 length: 15 residues. Per germline, CDR1 SGHTA and CDR2 FQGNSA. CDR3 protein: CASSFSLAGQETQYF. DNA of the CDR3: TGTGCCAGCAGCTTTTCACTAGCGGGTCAAGAGACCCAGTACTTC.